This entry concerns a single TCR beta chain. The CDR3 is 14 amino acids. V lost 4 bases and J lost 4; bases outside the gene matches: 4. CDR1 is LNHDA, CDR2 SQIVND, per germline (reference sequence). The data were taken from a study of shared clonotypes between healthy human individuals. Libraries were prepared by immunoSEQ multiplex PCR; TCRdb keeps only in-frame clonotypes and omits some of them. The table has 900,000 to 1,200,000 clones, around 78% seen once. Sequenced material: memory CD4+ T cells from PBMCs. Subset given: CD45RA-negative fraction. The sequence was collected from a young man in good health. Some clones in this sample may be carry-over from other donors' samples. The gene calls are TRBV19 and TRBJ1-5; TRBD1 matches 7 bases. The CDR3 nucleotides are TGTGCCAGTAGTACCCAGACAGGGAATCAGCCCCAGCATTTT. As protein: CASSTQTGNQPQHF. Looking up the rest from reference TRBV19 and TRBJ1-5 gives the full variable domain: DGGITQSPKYLFRKEGQNVTLSCEQNLNHDAMYWYRQDPGQGLRLIYYSQIVNDFQKGDIAEGYSVSREKKESFPLTVTSAQKNPTAFYLCASSTQTGNQPQHFGDGTRLSIL.